The 8 T cell receptor beta chains presented below share a single source sample, sequenced in a study of Graves' ophthalmopathy and Graves' hyperthyroidism. Amplification of TCR beta CDR3 regions used RNA transcripts. First-round RT-PCR relied on HTBI primers, and a second-round multiplex PCR came next. TCRdb re-derived calls from the multiplex PCR reads in MiXCR, one entry per CDR3 protein. This table holds 350,000 to 400,000 distinct CDR3 sequences, approximately 15% found once. Sequenced: peripheral blood. Receptors originate from a woman between 18 and 29 years old with stable Graves' hyperthyroidism.

This clonotype showed up many times. The gene calls are TRBV13 and TRBJ1-1, with D hard to call. Germline-derived CDR1 and CDR2 are PRHDT and FYEKMQ (reference sequence). V lost 4 bases to trimming and J lost 0 bases, with 12 bases between them. The CDR3 runs 15 residues. The chain's CDR3 is CASSSHSPMNTEAFF. The CDR3, as DNA: TGTGCCAGCAGCTCCCATTCGCCGATGAACACTGAAGCTTTCTTT.

This clonotype was seen at least ten times. This sequence joins TRBV20-1 and TRBJ1-2, with 7 bases aligning to TRBD1. Trimming cost V 3 bases and J 6 bases; bases outside gene matches: 4. Looked up from germline, CDR1 is DFQATT and CDR2 is SNEGSKA (reference sequence). The CDR3 runs 12 residues. The CDR3 reads CSASSTGDGYTF. CDR3 nucleotide sequence: TGCAGTGCTAGCTCCACAGGGGATGGCTACACCTTC.

Turning to this clonotype: This CDR3 is missing its conserved last phenylalanine or tryptophan, likely due to a read error. The chain is built from TRBV6-1 and TRBJ2-2, with D unresolved. Trimming took 8 bases from V and 4 from J, leaving 8 bases between them. This CDR3 has 12 amino acids. Germline V CDR1 and CDR2: MNHNS, SASEGT. The CDR3 bases are TGTGCCAGCCCTAGGACCACCGGGGAGCTGTTTTTG. Translated: CASPRTTGELFL.

As to this clonotype: This is likely a read error, given that the CDR3 carries no conserved phenylalanine or tryptophan at its end. The chain is built from TRBV12-3 or TRBV12-4 and TRBJ2-7, with D possibly being TRBD2 (5 bases). V gave up 9 bases and J gave up 2 bases, with 11 bases separating them. This CDR3 is built from 12 residues. In nucleotides, the CDR3 is TGTGCCAGTAAACGGGAAGCCTACGAGCAGTACTAC. It yields the protein CASKREAYEQYY.

V gene TRBV27 combines with J gene TRBJ2-2; weak D call: TRBD1 (5 bases). Germline V lookup: CDR1 MNHEY, CDR2 SMNVEV (reference sequence). The V gene lost 6 bases and the J gene lost 1 base, with 9 bases spanning the gap. This CDR3 region has 14 residues. The chain's CDR3 is CASRPQVNTGELFF. The CDR3 nucleotides are TGTGCCAGCAGGCCACAGGTGAACACCGGGGAGCTGTTTTTT.

This clonotype has at least ten counts. The J gene is TRBJ1-2, the V gene TRBV12-3 or TRBV12-4; 7 nucleotides match TRBD1. CDR3 length: 17 residues. V lost 4 bases and J lost 2; bases outside the gene matches: 13. The CDR3 protein is CASSSGTARALNYGYTF. CDR3 sequence (DNA): TGTGCCAGCAGTTCCGGGACAGCACGCGCTTTAAACTATGGCTACACCTTC.

This clonotype was detected only a few times. This chain's CDR3 is CSVQPRGTSSYEQYF. CDR3 in DNA: TGCAGCGTTCAACCCCGGGGTACTAGCTCCTACGAGCAGTACTTC. The chain couples TRBV29-1 to TRBJ2-7; TRBD2 might be the D (5 bases). The V end lost 5 bases, the J end lost 0 bases, and 17 bases lay between the germline ends. Germline V gene data show CDR1 as SQVTM and CDR2 as ANQGSEA. CDR3 length equals 15 residues.

This clonotype was counted ten times or more. V gene TRBV7-9 combines with J gene TRBJ1-5, with 7 positions matching TRBD1. This CDR3 is built from 15 residues. Germline lookup yields CDR1 SEHNR and CDR2 FQNEAQ (reference sequence). V was pared by 4 bases and J by 6 bases, with 9 bases of the junction left unmatched. CDR3 coding DNA: TGTGCCAGCAGCTCTTCAGGGGGAGGTCGTCAGCCCCAGCATTTT. As protein: CASSSSGGGRQPQHF. Combining the CDR3 with reference TRBV7-9 and TRBJ1-5 gives the whole variable domain DTGVSQNPRHKITKRGQNVTFRCDPISEHNRLYWYRQTLGQGPEFLTYFQNEAQLEKSRLLSDRFSAERPKGSFSTLEIQRTEQGDSAMYLCASSSSGGGRQPQHFGDGTRLSIL.